This is a list of T cell receptor beta chains from one sample in a study of T cells in Graves' hyperthyroidism and ophthalmopathy. TCRdb passed the multiplex PCR reads through MiXCR, listing each CDR3 protein once. The sample shows approximately 590,000 distinct CDR3 sequences, more than 15% of them seen only once. Sequencing used blood. Source of these receptors: a woman aged 25 to 45 with Graves' hyperthyroidism. The CDR3 runs from the conserved cysteine through the conserved F or W. The D gene is left open where the match is weak.

D,J,V,CDR3
-,TRBJ2-5,TRBV18,CASSPAVGALYQETQYF
-,TRBJ1-1,TRBV3-1,CASSPEGWDHRNTEAFF
TRBD2,TRBJ2-1,TRBV20-1,CSAPAGGPRHEQFF
TRBD2,TRBJ2-1,TRBV2,CASSEARTSGSWRFF
-,TRBJ2-2,TRBV11-1,CASSWVEQNTGELFF
TRBD1,TRBJ2-7,TRBV6-1,CASRGTGSVNEQYF
-,TRBJ2-1,TRBV5-1,CASSFLPNTSGFF
TRBD2,TRBJ2-2,TRBV3-1,CASSQGTSGYTGELFF
TRBD1,TRBJ1-5,TRBV12-3/TRBV12-4,CASSLAPGQGDQPQHF
TRBD2,TRBJ2-1,TRBV7-2,CASSQKFGVGGFNEGYNEQFF
-,TRBJ1-2,TRBV30,CAYSRGRNYGYTF
-,TRBJ1-4,TRBV28,CASSFFTGLQREKLFF
-,TRBJ2-7,TRBV5-5,CASSLAPGQPYSYEQYF
-,TRBJ1-4,TRBV20-1,CSARSRVSANEKLFF
TRBD2,TRBJ2-3,TRBV3-1,CASSALAGVGDTQYF
TRBD2,TRBJ2-3,TRBV7-2,CASSRSGRFSTDTQYF
-,TRBJ2-2,TRBV3-1,CASSRVLPGELFF
-,TRBJ2-2,TRBV30,CAWSVISRTGRLFF
TRBD2,TRBJ2-2,TRBV30,CAWSVLSGSAGELFF
-,TRBJ2-7,TRBV7-2,CASSGEGTYEQYF